Below are 28 T cell receptor beta chains sequenced from a single sample in a study of cytomegalovirus exposure and HLA in healthy donors. Both 60 Vbeta primers and 13 Jbeta primers went into the PCR. Produced via immunoSEQ multiplex PCR; TCRdb's table is partial and in-frame only. The sample has 110,000 to 150,000 clones, 65% to 80% seen once. Input material: PBMCs. The source of these receptors is a man younger than 40 in good health and CMV-seronegative.

There are a few counts of this clone. V gene TRBV30 combines with J gene TRBJ2-2, with TRBD2 as a possible D gene (5 bases). CDR1 is GTSNPN, CDR2 SVGIG, per germline (reference sequence). CDR3 size: 16 residues. With 2 bases removed from V and 4 bases from J, the gap between germline ends came to 17 bases. The CDR3 DNA sequence: TGTGCCTGGAGTCCTATGGACTTTACCGGCACCGGGGAGCTGTTTTTT. It is translated as CAWSPMDFTGTGELFF.

The chain recombines TRBV5-4 with TRBJ2-1, with TRBD2 identical over 9 bases. V lost 0 bases, J lost 6 bases, and 7 bases stayed unmatched. The CDR3 has 16 amino acids. Germline-derived CDR1 and CDR2 are SGHNT and YYREEE (reference sequence). CDR3 in DNA: TGTGCCAGCAGCTTGGGAGGTGGCGGGAGGGTCAATGAGCAGTTCTTC. Amino acid sequence: CASSLGGGGRVNEQFF.

There are a few counts of this clone. CDR3 bases: TGCGCCAGCAGCTCAAGGAGCGGGAGGGAGCAAGAGACCCAGTACTTC. It yields the protein CASSSRSGREQETQYF. The chain carries TRBV5-1 and TRBJ2-5, with 10 bases aligning to TRBD2. Germline loops: CDR1 SGHRS, CDR2 YFSETQ. J lost 2 bases, V lost 3 bases, and 7 bases had no gene match. The CDR3 is 16 amino acids.

This clone was observed a few times. The J gene is TRBJ2-4, the V gene TRBV5-4; D may be TRBD2 (7 bases). V lost 1 base to trimming and J lost 8 bases, with 13 bases between them. The length of the CDR3 is 14 residues. Germline V CDR1 and CDR2: SGHNT, YYREEE (reference sequence). CDR3 DNA sequence: TGTGCCAGCAGCTTGAGGAAGGGGGGGGACATTCAGTACTTC. Amino acids: CASSLRKGGDIQYF.

This chain uses TRBV23-1 with TRBJ2-1, with a tentative D call TRBD2 (6 bases). TRBV23-1 is labeled an ORF, and its function is uncertain. This CDR3 contains 15 residues. V was pared by 4 bases and J by 1 base, with 11 bases between. CDR3: CASSPGTDSYNEQFF. The CDR3 DNA reads as TGCGCCAGCAGTCCCGGGACTGATTCCTACAATGAGCAGTTCTTC.

The V gene is TRBV14, the J gene TRBJ2-7; unclear D gene. Germline-derived CDR1 and CDR2 are SGHDN and FVKESK. This CDR3 is 15 amino acids long. Trimming took off 1 base at V and 0 bases at J, with 10 bases between the two ends. In nucleotides, the CDR3 is TGTGCCAGCAGCCAAGGAGCCACCTCCTCCTACGAGCAGTACTTC. Protein product: CASSQGATSSYEQYF. The full variable domain, completed using reference TRBV14 and TRBJ2-7, is EAGVTQFPSHSVIEKGQTVTLRCDPISGHDNLYWYRRVMGKEIKFLLHFVKESKQDESGMPNNRFLAERTGGTYSTLKVQPAELEDSGVYFCASSQGATSSYEQYFGPGTRLTVT.

The chain carries TRBV11-1 and TRBJ1-6, with D perhaps TRBD1 (5 bases). Germline lookup yields CDR1 SGHAT and CDR2 FQDESV (reference sequence). V shed 5 bases and J shed 7 bases, with 21 bases lying between them. The CDR3 runs 17 residues. CDR3 in amino acids: CASSQEKIGALNSPLHF. The DNA of the CDR3 is TGTGCCAGCAGCCAAGAAAAAATAGGGGCACTAAATTCACCCCTCCACTTT.

This chain links TRBV29-1 with TRBJ2-3, with a tentative D call TRBD1 (5 bases). Germline V gene sequence: CDR1 SQVTM, CDR2 ANQGSEA. The CDR3 extends over 13 amino acids. Trimming removed 3 bases at V and 1 base at J, with 8 bases between. The DNA for the CDR3 is TGCAGCGTTGAGACAGTCGGCACAGATACGCAGTATTTT. Its translation is CSVETVGTDTQYF.

CDR3 sequence: CASRISGGANTDTQYF. DNA for the CDR3: TGTGCCAGCAGGATTAGCGGGGGGGCAAACACAGATACGCAGTATTTT. This chain connects TRBV28 to TRBJ2-3, with TRBD2 identical over 11 bases. The V and J ends lost 6 bases and 2 bases, in that order; junction bases with no gene match: 7. CDR1 MDHEN and CDR2 SYDVKM come from the germline V gene. This CDR3 contains 16 residues. Looking up the rest from reference TRBV28 and TRBJ2-3 gives the full variable domain: DVKVTQSSRYLVKRTGEKVFLECVQDMDHENMFWYRQDPGLGLRLIYFSYDVKMKEKGDIPEGYSVSREKKERFSLILESASTNQTSMYLCASRISGGANTDTQYFGPGTRLTVL.

The V call is TRBV11-2, the J call TRBJ2-7; 10 bases match TRBD1. Trimming took 4 bases from V and 8 from J; bases not matched to a gene: 11. Germline assignment: CDR1 SGHAT and CDR2 FQNNGV. This CDR3 has 15 residues. The CDR3 DNA sequence: TGTGCCAGCAGCTCCCCGAGGGACAGGGGAGGGAAGCAGTACTTC. It specifies CASSSPRDRGGKQYF.

This clone showed up just once. This chain joins TRBV6-5 and TRBJ2-1; D is perhaps TRBD2 (7 bases). V was shortened by 4 bases and J by 10 bases, with 8 bases between the two germline ends. This CDR3 has 11 amino acids. Germline CDR1 and CDR2: MNHEY and SVGAGI. Here the CDR3 reads CASSWGGEQFF. CDR3 in DNA: TGTGCCAGCAGTTGGGGGGGCGAGCAGTTCTTC.

The V gene is TRBV6-6, the J gene TRBJ1-1; TRBD1 agrees at 8 bases. This CDR3 has 12 residues. J was trimmed by 8 bases and V by 2 bases; bases with no gene match: 1. CDR1 is MNHNY, CDR2 SVGAGI, per germline (reference sequence). The CDR3 bases are TGTGCCAGCAGTTACGGACAGGGAGAAGCTTTCTTT. This sequence encodes CASSYGQGEAFF.

V is TRBV7-2 and J is TRBJ1-2; possibly TRBD1 for D (6 bases). Germline V gene sequence: CDR1 SGHTA, CDR2 FQGNSA. The length of the CDR3 is 13 residues. V shed 5 bases and J shed 3 bases, with 10 bases lying between them. CDR3 sequence (DNA): TGTGCCAGCAGCGGCAGGGGAGACTATGGCTACACCTTC. This translates into CASSGRGDYGYTF.

CDR3 coding DNA: TGTGCCAGTACCTTAGAACACGGCAGAGGCTATCAGTACTTC. Amino acid sequence: CASTLEHGRGYQYF. This rearrangement joins TRBV19 to TRBJ2-7; D is unclear. The CDR3 contains 14 residues. V gave up 7 bases and J gave up 10 bases, with 23 bases separating them. The germline V gene has CDR1 LNHDA and CDR2 SQIVND (reference sequence). The full variable domain, with the rest looked up from reference TRBV19 and TRBJ2-7, is DGGITQSPKYLFRKEGQNVTLSCEQNLNHDAMYWYRQDPGQGLRLIYYSQIVNDFQKGDIAEGYSVSREKKESFPLTVTSAQKNPTAFYLCASTLEHGRGYQYFGPGTRLTVT.

The chain uses TRBV5-4 and TRBJ2-5, with D perhaps matching TRBD2 (5 bases). Germline CDR1 reads SGHNT; CDR2 reads YYREEE (reference sequence). V lost 2 bases and J 2 bases, leaving 10 bases between the germline ends. The CDR3 contains 14 residues. The CDR3 DNA reads as TGTGCCAGCAGCTTTAGGAGGAGTCAAGAGACCCAGTACTTC. Amino acids: CASSFRRSQETQYF.

V gene TRBV28 combines with J gene TRBJ2-7; D is uncertain. This CDR3 is built from 12 residues. Per the germline V gene, CDR1 is MDHEN and CDR2 is SYDVKM. Deletions cut 8 bases from V and 2 bases from J, with 10 bases between. The CDR3 spells CASCTVTYEQYF. Here the CDR3 DNA reads TGTGCCAGCTGTACGGTTACCTACGAGCAGTACTTC.

The V call is TRBV28, the J call TRBJ1-2; 7 nucleotides line up with TRBD1. Germline V gene data show CDR1 as MDHEN and CDR2 as SYDVKM. CDR3 size: 14 residues. V shed 2 bases, J shed 8 bases, and the junction held 8 bases outside the gene matches. The CDR3, as DNA: TGTGCCAGCAGTTTAGGTGACAGGGTTTGGGGCTACACCTTC. As protein: CASSLGDRVWGYTF.

The chain employs TRBV21-1 and TRBJ2-3; the DNA was not used to check the table's D call, TRBD2. TRBV21-1 is reported as a pseudogene. CDR3 length equals 16 residues. For the CDR3, the DNA is TGTGCCAGCAGCAAAGCGAGAAGCGGGGCAACAGATACGCAGTATTTT. Protein sequence: CASSKARSGATDTQYF.

V is TRBV5-1 and J is TRBJ2-5; TRBD2 agrees at 12 bases. The assigned J gene may be wrong: the sequence end matches TRBJ2-7 better. CDR3 length equals 17 residues. Germline V CDR1 and CDR2: SGHRS, YFSETQ. CDR3 amino acids: CASSLGALAGGRSEQYF. DNA of the CDR3: TGCGCCAGCAGCTTGGGGGCCCTAGCGGGAGGGCGGAGCGAGCAGTACTTC.

The chain carries TRBV28 and TRBJ2-3; D gene uncertain. Germline V gives CDR1 MDHEN, CDR2 SYDVKM. The CDR3 extends over 15 amino acids. Trimming left V 2 bases short and J 1 base short, with 10 bases between. As DNA, the CDR3 is TGTGCCAGCAGTTTAATCTCCCCCCGCACAGATACGCAGTATTTT. It encodes CASSLISPRTDTQYF.

The chain combines TRBV7-8 with TRBJ2-5; the D gene is possibly TRBD2 (6 bases). The end of the DNA is better explained by TRBJ2-7, so the J call may be wrong. CDR1 is SGHVS and CDR2 is FQNEAQ in the germline V gene. The CDR3 is 12 residues long. CDR3 region: CASRQGEDEQYF. DNA for the CDR3: TGTGCCAGCAGGCAAGGGGAGGACGAGCAGTACTTC.

This clone has only one observation. The CDR3 DNA sequence: TGTGCCAGTAGTCCGGGGATCCATTCACCCCTCCACTTT. Translated: CASSPGIHSPLHF. This sequence joins TRBV19 and TRBJ1-6; no definite D call. Germline CDR1 and CDR2: LNHDA and SQIVND (reference sequence). Trimming pared 5 bases from V and 8 bases from J, leaving 10 bases between. The CDR3 has 13 amino acids.

This clone was counted a few times. CDR3 in DNA: TGTGCCAGCAGCTTAGCCGCAGGCAATTTGGAGACCCAGTACTTC. It translates to CASSLAAGNLETQYF. The rearrangement uses TRBV7-2 and TRBJ2-5, with D hard to call. There are 15 residues in the CDR3. V gave up 0 bases and J gave up 5 bases, with 13 bases separating them. In germline, CDR1 is SGHTA, CDR2 FQGNSA. The full variable domain, rest sourced from reference TRBV7-2 and TRBJ2-5, is GAGVSQSPSNKVTEKGKDVELRCDPISGHTALYWYRQSLGQGLEFLIYFQGNSAPDKSGLPSDRFSAERTGGSVSTLTIQRTQQEDSAVYLCASSLAAGNLETQYFGPGTRLLVL.

This chain joins TRBV9 and TRBJ2-2, with 10 bases matching TRBD2. Trimming removed 0 bases from V and 7 bases from J; junction bases left unmatched: 12. This CDR3 has 18 amino acids. Germline-derived CDR1 and CDR2 are SGDLS and YYNGEE. The CDR3 region is CASSVGGSGRAGIGELFF. The CDR3 coding sequence is TGTGCCAGCAGCGTAGGAGGGAGCGGGAGGGCCGGGATCGGGGAGCTGTTTTTT. The variable domain in full, completed from reference TRBV9 and TRBJ2-2, reads DSGVTQTPKHLITATGQRVTLRCSPRSGDLSVYWYQQSLDQGLQFLIQYYNGEERAKGNILERFSAQQFPDLHSELNLSSLELGDSALYFCASSVGGSGRAGIGELFFGEGSRLTVL.

This chain links TRBV7-2 with TRBJ2-1; D may be TRBD1 (5 bases). Germline V gives CDR1 SGHTA, CDR2 FQGNSA. This CDR3 is built from 12 residues. V shed 5 bases and J shed 4 bases, with 6 bases lying between them. CDR3 coding DNA: TGTGCCAGCAGCCGACAGTACAATGAGCAGTTCTTC. It encodes CASSRQYNEQFF.

A few counts support this clone. The chain employs TRBV5-1 and TRBJ2-3, with D maybe TRBD2 (5 bases). Between the trimmed V and J ends, which lost 0 bases and 5 bases, there was a span of 10 bases. Germline V gene data show CDR1 as SGHRS and CDR2 as YFSETQ. This CDR3 is 14 amino acids long. The CDR3 loop reads CASSLGLRGDTQYF. CDR3 DNA: TGCGCCAGCAGCTTGGGGCTCCGGGGAGATACGCAGTATTTT.

The chain recombines TRBV7-2 with TRBJ1-3, with D hard to call. Germline CDR1 reads SGHTA; CDR2 reads FQGNSA. Trimming pared 3 bases from V and 4 bases from J, leaving 10 bases between. The CDR3 runs 14 residues. The DNA for the CDR3 is TGTGCCAGCAGCTTGGGGAGATCCGGAAACACCATATATTTT. Translated, it gives CASSLGRSGNTIYF.

Only a few counts were recorded for this clone. V gene TRBV7-8 combines with J gene TRBJ1-1, with 9 bases matching TRBD1. CDR3 length: 15 residues. The V gene end was trimmed by 5 bases and the J gene end by 2 bases; junction bases not matched to a gene: 6. Germline loops: CDR1 SGHVS, CDR2 FQNEAQ. The CDR3 DNA reads as TGTGCCAGCAGCGACCTTACAGGGGGCAACACTGAAGCTTTCTTT. Translation gives CASSDLTGGNTEAFF.